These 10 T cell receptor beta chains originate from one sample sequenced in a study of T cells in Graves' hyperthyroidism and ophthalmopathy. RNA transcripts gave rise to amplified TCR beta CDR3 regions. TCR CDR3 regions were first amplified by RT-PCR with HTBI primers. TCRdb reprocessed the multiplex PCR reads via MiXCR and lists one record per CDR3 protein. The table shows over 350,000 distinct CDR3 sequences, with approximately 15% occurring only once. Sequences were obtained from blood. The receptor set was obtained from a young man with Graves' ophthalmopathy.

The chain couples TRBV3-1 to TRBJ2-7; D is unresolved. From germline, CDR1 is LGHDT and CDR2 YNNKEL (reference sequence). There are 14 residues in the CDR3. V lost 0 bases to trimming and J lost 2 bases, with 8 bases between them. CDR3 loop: CASSQDLRTYEQYF. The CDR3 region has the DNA TGTGCCAGCAGCCAAGATCTCAGGACCTACGAGCAGTACTTC.

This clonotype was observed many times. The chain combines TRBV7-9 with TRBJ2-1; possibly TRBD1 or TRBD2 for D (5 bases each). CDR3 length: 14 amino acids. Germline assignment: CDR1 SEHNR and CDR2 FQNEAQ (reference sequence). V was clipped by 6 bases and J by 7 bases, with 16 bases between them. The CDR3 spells CASRSAGTRNEQFF. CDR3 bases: TGTGCCAGCAGGTCAGCCGGGACGAGGAATGAGCAGTTCTTC.

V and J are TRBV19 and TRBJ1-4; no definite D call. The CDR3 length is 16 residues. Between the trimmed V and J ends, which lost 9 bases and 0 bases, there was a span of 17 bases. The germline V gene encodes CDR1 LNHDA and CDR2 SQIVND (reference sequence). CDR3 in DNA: TGTGCCAGCCTGGGCTACGGAGATACAACTAATGAAAAACTGTTTTTT. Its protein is CASLGYGDTTNEKLFF.

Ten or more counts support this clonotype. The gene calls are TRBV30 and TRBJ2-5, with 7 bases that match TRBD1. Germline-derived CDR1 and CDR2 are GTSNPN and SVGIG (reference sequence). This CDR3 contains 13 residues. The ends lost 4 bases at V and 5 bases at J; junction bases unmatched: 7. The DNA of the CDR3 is TGTGCCTGGACCCTCAACAGGGGCGAGACCCAGTACTTC. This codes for CAWTLNRGETQYF.

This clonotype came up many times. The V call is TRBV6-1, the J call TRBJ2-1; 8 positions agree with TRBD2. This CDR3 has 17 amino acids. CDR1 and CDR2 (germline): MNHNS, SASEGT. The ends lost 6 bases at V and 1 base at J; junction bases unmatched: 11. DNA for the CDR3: TGTGCCAGCAGACCAAGGGTCGCGGGGGGATCCTACAATGAGCAGTTCTTC. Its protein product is CASRPRVAGGSYNEQFF.

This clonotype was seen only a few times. CDR3 sequence reads: CASSLAGQGADEKLFF. In DNA, the CDR3 is TGCGCCAGCAGCTTGGCTGGACAGGGGGCAGACGAAAAACTGTTTTTT. The chain carries TRBV5-1 and TRBJ1-4; TRBD1 matches at 11 bases. V was clipped by 0 bases and J by 8 bases; unmatched bases: 6. The CDR3 contains 16 residues. CDR1 SGHRS and CDR2 YFSETQ come from the germline V gene.

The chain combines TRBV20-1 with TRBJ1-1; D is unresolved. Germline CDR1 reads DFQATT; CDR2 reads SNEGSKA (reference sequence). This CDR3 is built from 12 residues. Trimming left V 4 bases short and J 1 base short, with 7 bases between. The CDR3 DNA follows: TGCAGTGCTAATGAGAGGAACACTGAAGCTTTCTTT. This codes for CSANERNTEAFF.

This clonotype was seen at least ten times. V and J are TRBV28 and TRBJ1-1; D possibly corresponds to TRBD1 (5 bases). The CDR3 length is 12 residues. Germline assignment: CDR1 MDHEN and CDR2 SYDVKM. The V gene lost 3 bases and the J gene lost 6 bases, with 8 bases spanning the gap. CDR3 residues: CASSFLQAEAFF. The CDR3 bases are TGTGCCAGCAGTTTCCTACAGGCTGAAGCTTTCTTT. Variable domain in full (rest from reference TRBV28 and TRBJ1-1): DVKVTQSSRYLVKRTGEKVFLECVQDMDHENMFWYRQDPGLGLRLIYFSYDVKMKEKGDIPEGYSVSREKKERFSLILESASTNQTSMYLCASSFLQAEAFFGQGTRLTVV.

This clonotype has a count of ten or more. The CDR3 DNA follows: TGCAGTGCTATAAGGACTAGCGGTAGCACAGATACGCAGTATTTT. Translated, it gives CSAIRTSGSTDTQYF. This chain uses TRBV20-1 with TRBJ2-3, with 10 bases identical to TRBD2. The CDR3 has 15 amino acids. J lost 0 bases, V lost 4 bases, and 4 bases had no gene match. Germline CDR1 is DFQATT and CDR2 is SNEGSKA (reference sequence).

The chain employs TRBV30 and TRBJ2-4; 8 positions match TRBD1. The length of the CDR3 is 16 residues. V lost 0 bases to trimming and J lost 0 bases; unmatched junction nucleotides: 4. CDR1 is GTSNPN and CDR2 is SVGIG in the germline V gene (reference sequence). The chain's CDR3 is CAWSVTGDLAKNIQYF. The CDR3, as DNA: TGTGCCTGGAGTGTGACAGGGGACCTAGCCAAAAACATTCAGTACTTC. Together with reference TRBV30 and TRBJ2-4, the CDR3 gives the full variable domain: SQTIHQWPATLVQPVGSPLSLECTVEGTSNPNLYWYRQAAGRGLQLLFYSVGIGQISSEVPQNLSASRPQDRQFILSSKKLLLSDSGFYLCAWSVTGDLAKNIQYFGAGTRLSVL.